This entry describes one T cell receptor beta chain. Germline assignment: CDR1 SGHDN and CDR2 FVKESK. The CDR3 is made up of 13 amino acids. V was shortened by 0 bases and J by 5 bases, with 5 bases between the two germline ends. These data are taken from a study of OX40 agonist ivuxolimab in advanced cancers. Measured with immunoSEQ multiplex PCR; TCRdb has only the in-frame clones, and not every one. The table has around 66,000 clones, 85% seen once. This receptor was identified in an adult with an advanced solid tumor such as melanoma, head and neck, liver or kidney cancer. The chain joins TRBV14 to TRBJ1-3, with D uncertain. Sequenced material: CD4+ or CD8+ T cells sorted from blood, taken in a trial of the OX40 agonist ivuxolimab. CDR3 bases: TGTGCCAGCAGCCAAGATGTACGAAACACCATATATTTT. Its translation is CASSQDVRNTIYF.